This is a list of T cell receptor beta chains from one sample in a study of T cells after yellow fever vaccination. TCRdb reprocessed the 5' RACE reads via MiXCR and lists one record per CDR3 protein. The data contain about 550,000 distinct CDR3 sequences, roughly 19% of them singletons. Sequences were derived from PBMCs, sampled 15 days after the yellow fever booster vaccination. These receptors all come from a man aged 25-40 years who received the YFV17D yellow fever vaccine. The CDR3 runs from the conserved cysteine through the conserved F or W. Fields, in order: V gene, J gene, D gene, clone size, CDR3 DNA, CDR3 protein. A D gene is named only where the DNA matches it firmly. The listing skips clone size in some rows; elsewhere it reads once, few, many or a size class.

v_call: TRBV27
j_call: TRBJ2-1
d_call: TRBD1
clone_size: .
cdr3_nt: TGTGCCAGCAGCTGGGGGACAGGAAACAATGAGCAGTTCTTC
cdr3_aa: CASSWGTGNNEQFF

v_call: TRBV2
j_call: TRBJ2-7
d_call: .
clone_size: .
cdr3_nt: TGTGCCAGCAGTGATACGGGATCGGAGCGGTACTTC
cdr3_aa: CASSDTGSERYF

v_call: TRBV6-9
j_call: TRBJ2-1
d_call: TRBD2
clone_size: .
cdr3_nt: TGTGCCAGCAAAGAAGTGCGGAGGACTAGCGGGAGAAATGAGCAGTTCTTC
cdr3_aa: CASKEVRRTSGRNEQFF

v_call: TRBV12-3/TRBV12-4
j_call: TRBJ2-1
d_call: .
clone_size: .
cdr3_nt: TGTGCCAGCAGTTTTAGGGCGGGAATTTTCTCCTACAATGAGCAGTTCTTC
cdr3_aa: CASSFRAGIFSYNEQFF

v_call: TRBV12-3/TRBV12-4
j_call: TRBJ2-1
d_call: TRBD1
clone_size: .
cdr3_nt: TGTGCCAGCAGTGTAACCGGGACAGTTCGGTTCTTC
cdr3_aa: CASSVTGTVRFF

v_call: TRBV9
j_call: TRBJ2-7
d_call: .
clone_size: few
cdr3_nt: TGTGCCAGCAGCCCCGTCCACAGGGTCTCCTACGAGCAGTACTTC
cdr3_aa: CASSPVHRVSYEQYF

v_call: TRBV24-1
j_call: TRBJ2-2
d_call: TRBD1
clone_size: few
cdr3_nt: TGTGCCACCAGTGACTCCGGGACAGGGGCCGGGGAGCTGTTTTTT
cdr3_aa: CATSDSGTGAGELFF

v_call: TRBV12-3/TRBV12-4
j_call: TRBJ2-3
d_call: .
clone_size: few
cdr3_nt: TGTGCCAGCAGTTTTGAGGGGAACAGCGCAGATACGCAGTATTTT
cdr3_aa: CASSFEGNSADTQYF

v_call: TRBV29-1
j_call: TRBJ2-1
d_call: .
clone_size: .
cdr3_nt: TGCAGCGTTGAAGATCCGGGCTTGGGGTTCTTC
cdr3_aa: CSVEDPGLGFF

v_call: TRBV5-5
j_call: TRBJ2-2
d_call: TRBD1
clone_size: .
cdr3_nt: TGTGCCAGCAGCTTGGGACCTGACAGGGAGACCGGGGAGCTGTTTTTT
cdr3_aa: CASSLGPDRETGELFF

v_call: TRBV18
j_call: TRBJ2-7
d_call: TRBD1
clone_size: few
cdr3_nt: TGTGCCAGCTCACCAGAGGGACAGACAAACTACGAGCAGTACTTC
cdr3_aa: CASSPEGQTNYEQYF

v_call: TRBV20-1
j_call: TRBJ2-1
d_call: .
clone_size: few
cdr3_nt: TGCAGTGGCATCCAGGTGGGTCGTACGCAGGGTTCCTACAATGAGCAGTTCTTC
cdr3_aa: CSGIQVGRTQGSYNEQFF

v_call: TRBV20-1
j_call: TRBJ2-7
d_call: TRBD2
clone_size: .
cdr3_nt: TGCAGTGCTAGTCTTACCCTAGCGGGAGCCTACGAGCAGTACTTC
cdr3_aa: CSASLTLAGAYEQYF